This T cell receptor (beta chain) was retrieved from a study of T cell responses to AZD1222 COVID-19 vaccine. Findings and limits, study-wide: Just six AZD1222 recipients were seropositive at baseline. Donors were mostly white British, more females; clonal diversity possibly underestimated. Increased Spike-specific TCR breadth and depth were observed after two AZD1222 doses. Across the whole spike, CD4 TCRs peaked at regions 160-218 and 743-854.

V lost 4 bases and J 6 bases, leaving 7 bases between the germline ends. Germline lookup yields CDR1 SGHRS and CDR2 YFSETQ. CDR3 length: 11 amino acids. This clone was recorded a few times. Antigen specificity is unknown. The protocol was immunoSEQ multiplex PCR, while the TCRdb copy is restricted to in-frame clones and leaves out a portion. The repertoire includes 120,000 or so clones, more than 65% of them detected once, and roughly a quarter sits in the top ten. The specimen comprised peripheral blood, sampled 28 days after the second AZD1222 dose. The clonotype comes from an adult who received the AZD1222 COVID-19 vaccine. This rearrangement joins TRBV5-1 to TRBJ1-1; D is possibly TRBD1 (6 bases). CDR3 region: CASSGGPEAFF. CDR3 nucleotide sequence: TGCGCCAGCAGCGGGGGCCCTGAAGCTTTCTTT. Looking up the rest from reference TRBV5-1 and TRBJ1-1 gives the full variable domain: KAGVTQTPRYLIKTRGQQVTLSCSPISGHRSVSWYQQTPGQGLQFLFEYFSETQRNKGNFPGRFSGRQFSNSRSEMNVSTLELGDSALYLCASSGGPEAFFGQGTRLTVV.